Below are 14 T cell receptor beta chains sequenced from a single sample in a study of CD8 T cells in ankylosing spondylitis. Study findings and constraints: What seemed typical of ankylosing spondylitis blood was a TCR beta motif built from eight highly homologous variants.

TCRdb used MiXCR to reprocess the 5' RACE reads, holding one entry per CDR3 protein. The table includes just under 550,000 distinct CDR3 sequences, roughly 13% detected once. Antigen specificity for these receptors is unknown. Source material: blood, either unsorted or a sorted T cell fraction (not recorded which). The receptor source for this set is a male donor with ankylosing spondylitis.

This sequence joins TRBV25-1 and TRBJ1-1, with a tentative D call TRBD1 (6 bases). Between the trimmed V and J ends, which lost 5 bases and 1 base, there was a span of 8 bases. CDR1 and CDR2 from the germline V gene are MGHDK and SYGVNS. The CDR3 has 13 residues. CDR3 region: CASSRGTNTEAFF. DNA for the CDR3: TGTGCCAGCAGTAGGGGGACGAACACTGAAGCTTTCTTT. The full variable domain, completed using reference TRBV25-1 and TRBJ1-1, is EADIYQTPRYLVIGTGKKITLECSQTMGHDKMYWYQQDPGMELHLIHYSYGVNSTEKGDLSSESTVSRIRTEHFPLTLESARPSHTSQYLCASSRGTNTEAFFGQGTRLTVV.

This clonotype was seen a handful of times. Here the CDR3 DNA reads TGTGCCAGCAGGGTCGGGCTAGCGGAAACGTATGAGCAGTTCTTC. It translates to CASRVGLAETYEQFF. V and J are TRBV9 and TRBJ2-1, with TRBD2 identical over 7 bases. Germline-derived CDR1 and CDR2 are SGDLS and YYNGEE. The CDR3 consists of 15 residues. V was clipped by 5 bases and J by 8 bases; unmatched bases: 13. The entire variable domain, with the rest obtained from reference TRBV9 and TRBJ2-1, is as follows: DSGVTQTPKHLITATGQRVTLRCSPRSGDLSVYWYQQSLDQGLQFLIQYYNGEERAKGNILERFSAQQFPDLHSELNLSSLELGDSALYFCASRVGLAETYEQFFGPGTRLTVL.

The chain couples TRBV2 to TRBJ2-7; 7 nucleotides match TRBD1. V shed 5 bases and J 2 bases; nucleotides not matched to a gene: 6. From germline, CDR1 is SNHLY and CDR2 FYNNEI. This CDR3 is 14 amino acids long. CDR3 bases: TGTGCCAGCAGTCGCAGACAGGGAACCTACGAGCAGTACTTC. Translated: CASSRRQGTYEQYF.

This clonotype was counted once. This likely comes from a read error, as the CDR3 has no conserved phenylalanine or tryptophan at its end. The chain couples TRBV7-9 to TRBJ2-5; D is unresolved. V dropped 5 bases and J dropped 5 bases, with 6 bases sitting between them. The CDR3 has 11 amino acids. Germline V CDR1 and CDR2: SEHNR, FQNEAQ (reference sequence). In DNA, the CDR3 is TGTGCCAGCAGCCCAGCGGAGACCCAGTACTAC. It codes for CASSPAETQYY.

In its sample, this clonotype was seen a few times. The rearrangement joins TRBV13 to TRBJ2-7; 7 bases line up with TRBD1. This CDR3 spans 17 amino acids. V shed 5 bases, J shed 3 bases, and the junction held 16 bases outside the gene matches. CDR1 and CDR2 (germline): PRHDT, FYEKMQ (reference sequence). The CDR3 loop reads CASSARTRGKMGYEQYV. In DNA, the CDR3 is TGTGCCAGCAGCGCGCGGACCAGGGGGAAAATGGGCTACGAGCAGTACGTC.

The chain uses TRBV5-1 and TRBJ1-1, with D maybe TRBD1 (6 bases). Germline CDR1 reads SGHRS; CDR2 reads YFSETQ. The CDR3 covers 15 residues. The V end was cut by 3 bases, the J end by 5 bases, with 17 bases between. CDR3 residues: CASSSRQVMGTEAFF. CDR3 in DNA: TGCGCCAGCAGCTCCCGACAGGTTATGGGGACTGAAGCTTTCTTT.

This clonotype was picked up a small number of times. This CDR3 is CASNPSGGNPRGYTF. CDR3 nucleotides: TGTGCCAGCAACCCCTCGGGAGGGAATCCCAGAGGTTACACCTTC. The V call is TRBV6-1, the J call TRBJ1-2; D gene uncertain. The CDR3 runs to 15 residues. V was shortened by 7 bases and J by 11 bases, with 26 bases between the two germline ends. Per germline, CDR1 MNHNS and CDR2 SASEGT.

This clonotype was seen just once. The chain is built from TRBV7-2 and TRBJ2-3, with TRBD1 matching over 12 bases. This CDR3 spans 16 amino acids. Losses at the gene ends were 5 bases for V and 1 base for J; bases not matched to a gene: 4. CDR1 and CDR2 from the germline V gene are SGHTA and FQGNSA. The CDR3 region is CASSGTGGPGTDTQYF. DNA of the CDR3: TGTGCCAGCAGCGGGACAGGGGGCCCGGGCACAGATACGCAGTATTTT.

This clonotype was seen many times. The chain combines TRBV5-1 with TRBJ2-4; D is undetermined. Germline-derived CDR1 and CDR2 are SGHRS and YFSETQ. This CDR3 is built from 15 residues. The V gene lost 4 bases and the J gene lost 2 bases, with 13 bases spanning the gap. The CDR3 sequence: CASSPVDGSKNIQYF. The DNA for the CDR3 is TGCGCCAGCAGCCCCGTGGATGGGTCCAAAAACATTCAGTACTTC.

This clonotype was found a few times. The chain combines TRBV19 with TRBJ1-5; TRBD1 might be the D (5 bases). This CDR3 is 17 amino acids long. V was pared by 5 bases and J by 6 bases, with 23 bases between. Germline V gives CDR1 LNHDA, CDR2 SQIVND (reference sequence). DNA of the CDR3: TGTGCCAGTAGTTCCCGGGGACCCCAGGTCGAAGGTCAGCCCCAGCATTTT. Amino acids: CASSSRGPQVEGQPQHF.

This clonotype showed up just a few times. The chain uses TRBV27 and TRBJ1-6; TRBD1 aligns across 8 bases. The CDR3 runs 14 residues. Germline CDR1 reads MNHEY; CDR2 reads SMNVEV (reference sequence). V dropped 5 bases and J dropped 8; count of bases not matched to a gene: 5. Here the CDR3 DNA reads TGTGCCAGCAGTAAAGGGACAGGAGATTCACCCCTCCACTTT. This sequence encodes CASSKGTGDSPLHF.

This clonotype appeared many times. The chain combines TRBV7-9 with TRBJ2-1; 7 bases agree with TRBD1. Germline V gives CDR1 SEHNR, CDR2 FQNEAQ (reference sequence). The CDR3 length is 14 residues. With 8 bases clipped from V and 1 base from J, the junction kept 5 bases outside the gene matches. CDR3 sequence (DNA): TGTGCCAGCCGACCGGGACAGTCCTACAATGAGCAGTTCTTC. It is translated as CASRPGQSYNEQFF.

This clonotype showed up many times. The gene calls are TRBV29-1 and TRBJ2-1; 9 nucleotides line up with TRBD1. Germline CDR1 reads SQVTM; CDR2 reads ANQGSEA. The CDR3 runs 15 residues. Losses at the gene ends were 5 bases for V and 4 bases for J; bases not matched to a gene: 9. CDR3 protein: CSVSTGTGLYNEQFF. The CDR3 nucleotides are TGCAGCGTTTCTACCGGGACAGGGCTATACAATGAGCAGTTCTTC.

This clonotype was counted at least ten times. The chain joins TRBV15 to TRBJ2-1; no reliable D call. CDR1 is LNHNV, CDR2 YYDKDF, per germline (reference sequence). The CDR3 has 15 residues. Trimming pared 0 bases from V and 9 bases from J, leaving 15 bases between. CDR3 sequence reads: CATSRDSARLGEQFF. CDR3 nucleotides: TGTGCCACCAGCAGAGATTCGGCTAGGTTAGGTGAGCAGTTCTTC.